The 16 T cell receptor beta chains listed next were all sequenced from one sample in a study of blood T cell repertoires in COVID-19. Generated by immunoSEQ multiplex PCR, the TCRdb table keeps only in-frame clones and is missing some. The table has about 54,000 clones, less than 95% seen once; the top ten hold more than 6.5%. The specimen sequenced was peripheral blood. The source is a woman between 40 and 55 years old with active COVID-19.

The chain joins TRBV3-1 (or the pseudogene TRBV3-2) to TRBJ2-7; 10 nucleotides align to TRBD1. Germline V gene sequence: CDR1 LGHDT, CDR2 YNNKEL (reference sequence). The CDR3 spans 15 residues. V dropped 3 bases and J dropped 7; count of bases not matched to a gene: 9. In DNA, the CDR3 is TGTGCCAGCAGCCATGCCAGACAGGGGGCAAGGGAGCAGTACTTC. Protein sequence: CASSHARQGAREQYF.

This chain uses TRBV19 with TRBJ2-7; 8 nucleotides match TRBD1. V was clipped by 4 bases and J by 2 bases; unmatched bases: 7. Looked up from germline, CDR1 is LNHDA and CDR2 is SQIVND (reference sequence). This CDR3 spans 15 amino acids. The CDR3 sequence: CASSSLLDRAYEQYF. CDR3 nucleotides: TGTGCCAGTAGTAGTCTTTTGGACAGGGCCTACGAGCAGTACTTC.

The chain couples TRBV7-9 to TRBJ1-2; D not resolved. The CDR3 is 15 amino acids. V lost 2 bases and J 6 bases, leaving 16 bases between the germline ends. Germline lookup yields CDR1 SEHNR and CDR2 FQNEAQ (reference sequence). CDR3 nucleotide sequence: TGTGCCAGCAGCTTAAACGGACTACGGACGGATGGCTACACCTTC. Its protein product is CASSLNGLRTDGYTF. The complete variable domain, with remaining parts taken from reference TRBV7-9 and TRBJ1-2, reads DTGVSQNPRHKITKRGQNVTFRCDPISEHNRLYWYRQTLGQGPEFLTYFQNEAQLEKSRLLSDRFSAERPKGSFSTLEIQRTEQGDSAMYLCASSLNGLRTDGYTFGSGTRLTVV.

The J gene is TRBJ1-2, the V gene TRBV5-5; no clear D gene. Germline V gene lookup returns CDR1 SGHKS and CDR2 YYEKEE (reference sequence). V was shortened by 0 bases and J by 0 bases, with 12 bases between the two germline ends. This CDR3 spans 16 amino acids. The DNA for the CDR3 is TGTGCCAGCAGCTTGGCCTGGGCAGGTACTAACTATGGCTACACCTTC. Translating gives CASSLAWAGTNYGYTF.

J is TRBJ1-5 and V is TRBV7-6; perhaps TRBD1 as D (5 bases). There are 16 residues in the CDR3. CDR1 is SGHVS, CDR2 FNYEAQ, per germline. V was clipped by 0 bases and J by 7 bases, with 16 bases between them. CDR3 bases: TGTGCCAGCAGCTTAGCGGGCAGGAATGGGGGGCAGCCCCAGCATTTT. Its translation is CASSLAGRNGGQPQHF.

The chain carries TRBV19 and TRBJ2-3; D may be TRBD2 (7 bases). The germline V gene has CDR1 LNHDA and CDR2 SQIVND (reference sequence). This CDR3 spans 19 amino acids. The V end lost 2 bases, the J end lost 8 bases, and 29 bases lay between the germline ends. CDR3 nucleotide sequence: TGTGCCAGTAGTATAAACCCGGAGATGGGGGGGCCGGCGCATGGTACGCAGTATTTT. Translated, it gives CASSINPEMGGPAHGTQYF.

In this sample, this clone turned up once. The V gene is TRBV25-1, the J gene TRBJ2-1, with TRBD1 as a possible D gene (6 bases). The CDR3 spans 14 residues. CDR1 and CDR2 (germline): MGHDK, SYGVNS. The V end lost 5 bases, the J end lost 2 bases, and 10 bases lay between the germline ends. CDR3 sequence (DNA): TGTGCCAGCAGTCTGGGGGCGCCCTACAATGAGCAGTTCTTC. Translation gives CASSLGAPYNEQFF. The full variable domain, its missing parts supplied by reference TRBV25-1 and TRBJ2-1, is EADIYQTPRYLVIGTGKKITLECSQTMGHDKMYWYQQDPGMELHLIHYSYGVNSTEKGDLSSESTVSRIRTEHFPLTLESARPSHTSQYLCASSLGAPYNEQFFGPGTRLTVL.

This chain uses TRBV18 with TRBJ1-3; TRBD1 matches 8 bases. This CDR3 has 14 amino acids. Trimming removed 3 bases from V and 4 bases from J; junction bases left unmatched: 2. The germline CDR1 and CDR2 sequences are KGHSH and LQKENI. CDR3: CASSPTGEGNTIYF. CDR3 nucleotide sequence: TGTGCCAGCTCACCGACAGGGGAAGGAAACACCATATATTTT.

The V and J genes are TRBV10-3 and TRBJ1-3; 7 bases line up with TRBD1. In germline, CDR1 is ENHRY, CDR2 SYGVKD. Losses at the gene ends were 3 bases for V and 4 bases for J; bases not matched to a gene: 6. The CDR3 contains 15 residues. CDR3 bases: TGTGCCATCAGTGAAGACAGGGCGGGCGGAAACACCATATATTTT. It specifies CAISEDRAGGNTIYF.

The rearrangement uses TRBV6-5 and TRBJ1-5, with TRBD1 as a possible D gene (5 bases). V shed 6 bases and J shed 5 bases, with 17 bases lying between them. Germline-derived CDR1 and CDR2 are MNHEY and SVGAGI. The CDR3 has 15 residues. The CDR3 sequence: CASRGTLSGYQPQHF. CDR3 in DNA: TGTGCCAGCAGAGGGACTCTAAGCGGGTATCAGCCCCAGCATTTT.

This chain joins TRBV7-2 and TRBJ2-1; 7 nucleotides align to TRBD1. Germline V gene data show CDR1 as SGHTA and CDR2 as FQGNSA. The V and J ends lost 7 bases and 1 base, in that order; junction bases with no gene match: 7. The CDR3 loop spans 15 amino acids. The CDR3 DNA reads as TGTGCCAGCAATATAGGGGGCAGTTCCTACAATGAGCAGTTCTTC. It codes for CASNIGGSSYNEQFF. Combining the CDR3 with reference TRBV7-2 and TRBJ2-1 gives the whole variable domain GAGVSQSPSNKVTEKGKDVELRCDPISGHTALYWYRQSLGQGLEFLIYFQGNSAPDKSGLPSDRFSAERTGGSVSTLTIQRTQQEDSAVYLCASNIGGSSYNEQFFGPGTRLTVL.

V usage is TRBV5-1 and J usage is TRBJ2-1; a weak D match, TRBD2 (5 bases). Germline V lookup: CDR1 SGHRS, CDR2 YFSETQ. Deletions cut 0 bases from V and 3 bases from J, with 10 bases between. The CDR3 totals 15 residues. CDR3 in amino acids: CASSLGPGYYNEQFF. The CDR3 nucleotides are TGCGCCAGCAGCTTGGGGCCGGGATACTACAATGAGCAGTTCTTC. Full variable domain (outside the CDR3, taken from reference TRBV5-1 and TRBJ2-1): KAGVTQTPRYLIKTRGQQVTLSCSPISGHRSVSWYQQTPGQGLQFLFEYFSETQRNKGNFPGRFSGRQFSNSRSEMNVSTLELGDSALYLCASSLGPGYYNEQFFGPGTRLTVL.

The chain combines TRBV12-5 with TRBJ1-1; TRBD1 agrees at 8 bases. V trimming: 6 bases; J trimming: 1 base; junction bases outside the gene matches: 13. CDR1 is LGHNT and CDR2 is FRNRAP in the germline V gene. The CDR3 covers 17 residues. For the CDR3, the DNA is TGTGCTAGTGGAGCCCCGGGCAGGGGGCTTGGGAACACTGAAGCTTTCTTT. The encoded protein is CASGAPGRGLGNTEAFF.

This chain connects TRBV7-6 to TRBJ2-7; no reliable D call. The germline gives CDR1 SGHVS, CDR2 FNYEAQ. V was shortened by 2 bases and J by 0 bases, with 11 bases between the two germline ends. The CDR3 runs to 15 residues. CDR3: CASSLRSVSSYEQYF. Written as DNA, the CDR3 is TGTGCCAGCAGCTTAAGATCCGTGAGCTCCTACGAGCAGTACTTC.

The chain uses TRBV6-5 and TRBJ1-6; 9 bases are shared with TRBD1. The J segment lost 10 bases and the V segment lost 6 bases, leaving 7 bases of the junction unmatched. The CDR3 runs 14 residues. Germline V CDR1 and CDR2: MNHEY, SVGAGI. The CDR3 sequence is CASSWTGESSPLHF. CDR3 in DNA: TGTGCCAGCAGCTGGACAGGGGAGAGCTCACCCCTCCACTTT.

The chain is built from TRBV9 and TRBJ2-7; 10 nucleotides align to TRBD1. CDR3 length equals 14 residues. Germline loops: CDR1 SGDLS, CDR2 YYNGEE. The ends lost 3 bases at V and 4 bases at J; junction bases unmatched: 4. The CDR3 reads CASSEGTGVYEQYF. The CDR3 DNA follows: TGTGCCAGCAGCGAGGGGACAGGGGTGTACGAGCAGTACTTC.